The present TCR beta chain was sequenced within a study of graft-versus-host responses after intestinal transplantation. Note on this clone: No antigen is known for it.

The CDR3 is made up of 17 amino acids. V shed 5 bases and J shed 0 bases, with 17 bases lying between them. Germline V gene lookup returns CDR1 SGHRS and CDR2 YFSETQ. Generated by immunoSEQ multiplex PCR, the TCRdb table keeps only in-frame clones and is missing some. This table has approximately 88,000 clones, roughly 90% appearing once. This chain uses TRBV5-1 with TRBJ1-4, with D hard to call. The TCR originated in a human donor who received an intestinal transplant. The sequenced sample was unstimulated CD4+ T cells sorted from spleen or lymph node cells, obtained before intestinal transplant. CDR3 DNA: TGCGCCAGCAGACGGGGTTTTCTTTCCGCAACTAATGAAAAACTGTTTTTT. Protein: CASRRGFLSATNEKLFF.